Listed below are T cell receptor beta chains from one sample, sequenced in a study of cytomegalovirus exposure and HLA in healthy donors. Profiled with immunoSEQ multiplex PCR; TCRdb holds only in-frame clones, not every one. The sample lists tens of thousands of clones, roughly 84% seen once, with about 12% in the top ten. The specimen was PBMCs. These receptors were collected from a woman in her late teens or twenties in good health and CMV-seropositive. Both conserved end residues are part of each CDR3. The D gene is left open where the match is weak. A row's size may be missing; if present it is once, few, many or a size class.

D gene: -
clone size: -
V gene: TRBV7-2
J gene: TRBJ1-4
CDR3 DNA: TGTGCCAGCAGCTTAGCAGATTTGCGGGACGGACCCTTTTCCGAAAAACTGTTTTTT
CDR3 protein: CASSLADLRDGPFSEKLFF

D gene: -
clone size: -
V gene: TRBV7-9
J gene: TRBJ2-7
CDR3 DNA: TGTGCCAGCAGCTCCTTCCCAGAATACGAGCAGTACTTC
CDR3 protein: CASSSFPEYEQYF

D gene: TRBD2
clone size: -
V gene: TRBV4-3
J gene: TRBJ2-5
CDR3 DNA: TGCGCCAGCAGCCAAAGCCTCCGTAGCGGGGGAGAGACCCAGTACTTC
CDR3 protein: CASSQSLRSGGETQYF

D gene: TRBD1
clone size: once
V gene: TRBV2
J gene: TRBJ1-2
CDR3 DNA: TGTGCCAGCAGTGAGGTCCAGGGGGCGATCTATGGCTACACCTTC
CDR3 protein: CASSEVQGAIYGYTF

D gene: TRBD1
clone size: -
V gene: TRBV30
J gene: TRBJ1-5
CDR3 DNA: TGTGCCTGGGGACGGACAGGGAATCAGCCCCAGCATTTT
CDR3 protein: CAWGRTGNQPQHF

D gene: -
clone size: few
V gene: TRBV9
J gene: TRBJ1-1
CDR3 DNA: TGTGCCAGCACCCCCGAGGAGGGGTGGACTGAAGCTTTCTTT
CDR3 protein: CASTPEEGWTEAFF

D gene: -
clone size: -
V gene: TRBV28
J gene: TRBJ1-4
CDR3 DNA: TGTGCCAGCAGTCAACATGGCCTTGCAACTAATGAAAAACTGTTTTTT
CDR3 protein: CASSQHGLATNEKLFF

D gene: -
clone size: -
V gene: TRBV30
J gene: TRBJ2-5
CDR3 DNA: TGTGCCTGGAGCCTCGGGGAGACCCAGTACTTC
CDR3 protein: CAWSLGETQYF

D gene: TRBD2
clone size: -
V gene: TRBV5-1
J gene: TRBJ2-3
CDR3 DNA: TGCGCCAGCAGCTTTAGTACGGGGGGGGTCACAGATACGCAGTATTTT
CDR3 protein: CASSFSTGGVTDTQYF

D gene: -
clone size: -
V gene: TRBV4-2
J gene: TRBJ1-4
CDR3 DNA: TGTGCCAGCAGCCAAGCGGAGGGGACAACTAATGAAAAACTGTTTTTT
CDR3 protein: CASSQAEGTTNEKLFF

D gene: -
clone size: -
V gene: TRBV28
J gene: TRBJ1-2
CDR3 DNA: TGTGCCAGCAGTTTAGGTTCGGGTATAAACTATGGCTACACCTTC
CDR3 protein: CASSLGSGINYGYTF

D gene: -
clone size: -
V gene: TRBV4-1
J gene: TRBJ2-7
CDR3 DNA: TGCGCCAGCAGCCAAGGCATCGGGTGGAACGAGCAGTACTTC
CDR3 protein: CASSQGIGWNEQYF

D gene: TRBD2
clone size: -
V gene: TRBV6-4
J gene: TRBJ2-2
CDR3 DNA: TGTGCCAGCAGTACGGGACTAGGAGCCGGGGAGCTGTTTTTT
CDR3 protein: CASSTGLGAGELFF

D gene: -
clone size: -
V gene: TRBV4-1
J gene: TRBJ1-5
CDR3 DNA: TGCGCCAGCAGCCCCGGGACAATTTTTCAGCCCCAGCATTTT
CDR3 protein: CASSPGTIFQPQHF

D gene: -
clone size: -
V gene: TRBV5-6
J gene: TRBJ2-2
CDR3 DNA: TGTGCCAGCGGGAGGCAGAGTCTCTCGGGCACCGGGGAGCTGTTTTTT
CDR3 protein: CASGRQSLSGTGELFF

D gene: TRBD1
clone size: -
V gene: TRBV2
J gene: TRBJ1-1
CDR3 DNA: TGTGCCAGCAGAGTCGGACAGGGGGACACTGAAGCTTTCTTT
CDR3 protein: CASRVGQGDTEAFF

D gene: TRBD1
clone size: -
V gene: TRBV28
J gene: TRBJ1-2
CDR3 DNA: TGTGCCAGCAGTGAGGGGACAGGGAACTATGGCTACACCTTC
CDR3 protein: CASSEGTGNYGYTF

D gene: TRBD1
clone size: -
V gene: TRBV29-1
J gene: TRBJ1-4
CDR3 DNA: TGCAGCGTGCCCCAGGGGGGAGGCGGAAAACTGTTTTTT
CDR3 protein: CSVPQGGGGKLFF

D gene: TRBD2
clone size: -
V gene: TRBV7-9
J gene: TRBJ2-1
CDR3 DNA: TGTGCCAGCAGCACCTCGGGGGGGCTCAATGAGCAGTTCTTC
CDR3 protein: CASSTSGGLNEQFF

D gene: TRBD1
clone size: -
V gene: TRBV18
J gene: TRBJ1-3
CDR3 DNA: TGTGCCAGCTCACCCAATACAGGGGCTTCTGGAAACACCATATATTTT
CDR3 protein: CASSPNTGASGNTIYF

D gene: -
clone size: -
V gene: TRBV19
J gene: TRBJ2-3
CDR3 DNA: TGTGCCAGTAGTCCGCTGAGTGTCTCGGATACGCAGTATTTT
CDR3 protein: CASSPLSVSDTQYF

D gene: -
clone size: -
V gene: TRBV11-3
J gene: TRBJ1-1
CDR3 DNA: TGTGCCAGCAGCCTATTTAACCAGACAGCCCGAGATTTAATGAACACTGAAGCTTTCTTT
CDR3 protein: CASSLFNQTARDLMNTEAFF

D gene: TRBD2
clone size: -
V gene: TRBV29-1
J gene: TRBJ2-4
CDR3 DNA: TGCAGCGTTGCGGTGTGGGCGGCCCGTCTAGCGGGGGCGGCCAAAAACATTCAGTACTTC
CDR3 protein: CSVAVWAARLAGAAKNIQYF

D gene: TRBD1
clone size: -
V gene: TRBV5-4
J gene: TRBJ2-5
CDR3 DNA: TGTGCCAGCAGCTCTCCGGTAGGACAGGCTGGGGCCCAGTACTTC
CDR3 protein: CASSSPVGQAGAQYF

D gene: TRBD1
clone size: -
V gene: TRBV2
J gene: TRBJ1-5
CDR3 DNA: TGTGCCAGCAGTGGACAGGGGGCTAGCAATCAGCCCCAGCATTTT
CDR3 protein: CASSGQGASNQPQHF

D gene: TRBD1
clone size: -
V gene: TRBV7-9
J gene: TRBJ2-7
CDR3 DNA: TGTGCCAGCACCCCAAGGGGGACAGACCGCTACGAGCAGTACTTC
CDR3 protein: CASTPRGTDRYEQYF

D gene: TRBD2
clone size: -
V gene: TRBV4-1
J gene: TRBJ2-5
CDR3 DNA: TGCGCCAGCAGCCAAGGATACCAGCGGGGAATAATGCAAGAGACCCAGTACTTC
CDR3 protein: CASSQGYQRGIMQETQYF

D gene: TRBD2
clone size: -
V gene: TRBV5-6
J gene: TRBJ2-3
CDR3 DNA: TGTGCCAGCAGCCCTCTAGCGGGGGGAGGCACAGATACGCAGTATTTT
CDR3 protein: CASSPLAGGGTDTQYF

D gene: -
clone size: -
V gene: TRBV9
J gene: TRBJ2-1
CDR3 DNA: TGTGCCAGCAGCTCATCCGGGACTCCCTACAATGAGCAGTTCTTC
CDR3 protein: CASSSSGTPYNEQFF

D gene: -
clone size: few
V gene: TRBV19
J gene: TRBJ2-1
CDR3 DNA: TGTGCCAGCGGGGGTCACAATGAGCAGTTCTTC
CDR3 protein: CASGGHNEQFF

D gene: TRBD1
clone size: -
V gene: TRBV7-9
J gene: TRBJ2-5
CDR3 DNA: TGTGCCAGCAGCTATAGACAGGGTGTGGGAGAGACCCAGTACTTC
CDR3 protein: CASSYRQGVGETQYF

D gene: TRBD2
clone size: -
V gene: TRBV5-1
J gene: TRBJ2-1
CDR3 DNA: TGCGCCAGCGACTGGGGTAGCGGGGGGTCGGGCTCCTACAATGAGCAGTTCTTC
CDR3 protein: CASDWGSGGSGSYNEQFF

D gene: TRBD1
clone size: -
V gene: TRBV9
J gene: TRBJ1-4
CDR3 DNA: TGTGCCAGCAGCGTTTCAGGGGGCGTAGGTTATGAAAAACTGTTTTTT
CDR3 protein: CASSVSGGVGYEKLFF

D gene: TRBD2
clone size: -
V gene: TRBV7-9
J gene: TRBJ2-5
CDR3 DNA: TGTGCCAGCAGCTTCGGGACTAGCGGGGGGGTGAAAGAGACCCAGTACTTC
CDR3 protein: CASSFGTSGGVKETQYF

D gene: TRBD2
clone size: -
V gene: TRBV18
J gene: TRBJ2-3
CDR3 DNA: TGTGCCAGCTCACCACCGGGACTAGCGGGGGGCACAGATACGCAGTATTTT
CDR3 protein: CASSPPGLAGGTDTQYF

D gene: TRBD1
clone size: -
V gene: TRBV7-6
J gene: TRBJ2-3
CDR3 DNA: TGTGCCAGCAGCACCCGGACAGGTACTGGCACAGATACGCAGTATTTT
CDR3 protein: CASSTRTGTGTDTQYF

D gene: TRBD2
clone size: -
V gene: TRBV5-1
J gene: TRBJ2-1
CDR3 DNA: TGCGCCAGCAGCTTTAGCGGGGGGGTATACAATGAGCAGTTCTTC
CDR3 protein: CASSFSGGVYNEQFF

D gene: -
clone size: -
V gene: TRBV9
J gene: TRBJ1-1
CDR3 DNA: TGTGCCAGCAGCTTACAGGGGAACACTGAAGCTTTCTTT
CDR3 protein: CASSLQGNTEAFF

D gene: TRBD1
clone size: few
V gene: TRBV7-9
J gene: TRBJ2-7
CDR3 DNA: TGTGCCAGCAGCTTATCCCGGGACAGGGGCGAGCAGTACTTC
CDR3 protein: CASSLSRDRGEQYF

D gene: TRBD2
clone size: -
V gene: TRBV5-5
J gene: TRBJ2-1
CDR3 DNA: TGTGCCAGCAGCTTGGCAGCTAGCGGGGACAATGAGCAGTTCTTC
CDR3 protein: CASSLAASGDNEQFF

D gene: -
clone size: -
V gene: TRBV18
J gene: TRBJ1-5
CDR3 DNA: TGTGCCAGCTCACTAGGAGATGGGGCCGGACAGCCCCAGCATTTT
CDR3 protein: CASSLGDGAGQPQHF

D gene: -
clone size: -
V gene: TRBV15
J gene: TRBJ2-1
CDR3 DNA: TGTGCCACCAGAACCCGGGACTCCTCCTACAATGAGCAGTTCTTC
CDR3 protein: CATRTRDSSYNEQFF

D gene: -
clone size: -
V gene: TRBV4-2
J gene: TRBJ2-7
CDR3 DNA: TGTGCCAGCAGCCAAGGGGCTAGCCTAAAGTACGAGCAGTACTTC
CDR3 protein: CASSQGASLKYEQYF

D gene: -
clone size: -
V gene: TRBV30
J gene: TRBJ2-3
CDR3 DNA: TGTGCCTGGAGTGATGCTAACACAGATACGCAGTATTTT
CDR3 protein: CAWSDANTDTQYF

D gene: -
clone size: -
V gene: TRBV7-8
J gene: TRBJ1-1
CDR3 DNA: TGTGCCAGCAGCTTAGAGTGGACAGTGAACACTGAAGCTTTCTTT
CDR3 protein: CASSLEWTVNTEAFF

D gene: TRBD1
clone size: once
V gene: TRBV7-8
J gene: TRBJ2-7
CDR3 DNA: TGTGCCAGCAGCAACACCGGGACAGGGAAATACGAGCAGTACTTC
CDR3 protein: CASSNTGTGKYEQYF

D gene: -
clone size: -
V gene: TRBV5-1
J gene: TRBJ2-2
CDR3 DNA: TGCGCCAGCAGCTTGACATCCGGGGGGCCCGCGAACACCGGGGAGCTGTTTTTT
CDR3 protein: CASSLTSGGPANTGELFF

D gene: TRBD1
clone size: -
V gene: TRBV2
J gene: TRBJ1-2
CDR3 DNA: TGTGCCAGCATGACAGGGCTAGGCTATGGCTACACCTTC
CDR3 protein: CASMTGLGYGYTF

D gene: -
clone size: -
V gene: TRBV7-9
J gene: TRBJ1-6
CDR3 DNA: TGTGCCAGCAGCCAAATTACAGGGCTCCTTCTCTCCTATAATTCACCCCTCCACTTT
CDR3 protein: CASSQITGLLLSYNSPLHF

D gene: TRBD2
clone size: -
V gene: TRBV6-5
J gene: TRBJ2-3
CDR3 DNA: TGTGCCAGCAGGCGCGGGGGAACCACAGATACGCAGTATTTT
CDR3 protein: CASRRGGTTDTQYF

D gene: TRBD1
clone size: -
V gene: TRBV2
J gene: TRBJ2-5
CDR3 DNA: TGTGCCAGTGGACAGGGGGCGTTTCGAGAGACCCAGTACTTC
CDR3 protein: CASGQGAFRETQYF

D gene: -
clone size: once
V gene: TRBV7-8
J gene: TRBJ2-7
CDR3 DNA: TGTGCCAGCAGGCAGGCAGGGTCCTACGAGCAGTACTTC
CDR3 protein: CASRQAGSYEQYF

D gene: -
clone size: once
V gene: TRBV6-5
J gene: TRBJ1-1
CDR3 DNA: TGTGCCAGCAGCCCCCCAGGGGTCACTGAAGCTTTCTTT
CDR3 protein: CASSPPGVTEAFF

D gene: TRBD2
clone size: -
V gene: TRBV4-1
J gene: TRBJ2-7
CDR3 DNA: TGCGCCAGCAGCCAAGAGCCTAGCGGGGGTTACGAGCAGTACTTC
CDR3 protein: CASSQEPSGGYEQYF

D gene: TRBD2
clone size: -
V gene: TRBV7-9
J gene: TRBJ2-2
CDR3 DNA: TGTGCATCATCCCGGGCTAGCGGGGACAGCACCGGGGAGCTGTTTTTT
CDR3 protein: CASSRASGDSTGELFF